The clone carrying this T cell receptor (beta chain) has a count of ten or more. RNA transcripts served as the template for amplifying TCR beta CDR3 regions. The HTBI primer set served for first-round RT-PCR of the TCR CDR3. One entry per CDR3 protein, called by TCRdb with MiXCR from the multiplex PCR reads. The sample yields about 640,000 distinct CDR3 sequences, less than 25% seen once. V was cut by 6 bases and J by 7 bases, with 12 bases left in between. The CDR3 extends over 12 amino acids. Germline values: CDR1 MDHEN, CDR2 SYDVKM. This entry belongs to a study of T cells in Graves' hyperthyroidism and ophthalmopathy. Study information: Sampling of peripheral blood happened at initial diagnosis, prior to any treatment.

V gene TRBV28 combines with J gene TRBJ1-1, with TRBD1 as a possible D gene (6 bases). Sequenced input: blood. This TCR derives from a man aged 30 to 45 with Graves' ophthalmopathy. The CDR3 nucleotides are TGTGCCAGCAGGGGGGGGACATTTGAAGCTTTCTTT. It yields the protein CASRGGTFEAFF.